Below, 14 T cell receptor beta chains from the same sample are listed, as sequenced in a study of blood T cell repertoires in COVID-19. Sequencing was performed with immunoSEQ multiplex PCR; in TCRdb, only in-frame clones are kept and a portion is missing. The sample includes 90,000 to 150,000 clones, 75% to 85% of them seen just once. The specimen sequenced was peripheral blood. The receptors derive from a human donor in a cohort sampled during active COVID-19.

This sequence joins TRBV3-1 (or the pseudogene TRBV3-2) and TRBJ2-7; D possibly corresponds to TRBD2 (7 bases). The CDR3 runs to 13 residues. Germline CDR1 and CDR2: LGHDT and YNNKEL (reference sequence). V was trimmed by 0 bases and J by 6 bases, leaving 9 bases between them. The CDR3 DNA is TGTGCCAGCAGCCAAGATAGGGGGGGCGAGCAGTACTTC. Amino acid sequence: CASSQDRGGEQYF.

The chain carries TRBV29-1 and TRBJ1-2; 7 bases agree with TRBD1. The junction had 10 bases not matched to a gene; V was cut back by 7 bases and J by 5 bases. The CDR3 spans 13 residues. Looked up from germline, CDR1 is SQVTM and CDR2 is ANQGSEA. CDR3 bases: TGCAGCGCCCCAGGGGGGTCAGGTTATGGCTACACCTTC. Translation gives CSAPGGSGYGYTF.

The count of this clone is one. The chain recombines TRBV4-1 with TRBJ1-3, with a tentative D call TRBD1 (6 bases). The CDR3 covers 17 residues. CDR1 is MGHRA, CDR2 YSYEKL, per germline. V gave up 0 bases and J gave up 0 bases, with 12 bases separating them. The CDR3 sequence is CASSQDGQGSSGNTIYF. CDR3 nucleotides: TGCGCCAGCAGCCAAGATGGGCAGGGGTCCTCTGGAAACACCATATATTTT.

The chain recombines TRBV18 with TRBJ2-3; TRBD1 might be the D (6 bases). V was pared by 2 bases and J by 2 bases, with 8 bases between. The CDR3 covers 14 residues. In germline, CDR1 is KGHSH, CDR2 LQKENI. As DNA, the CDR3 is TGTGCCAGCTCACCAGGACAGCTCACAGATACGCAGTATTTT. This sequence encodes CASSPGQLTDTQYF.

The chain has TRBV9 and TRBJ1-3, with D hard to call. Germline values: CDR1 SGDLS, CDR2 YYNGEE. The V end was cut by 5 bases, the J end by 4 bases, with 10 bases between. This CDR3 region has 13 residues. The CDR3 coding sequence is TGTGCCAGCAGAGGAGGGCAAGGAAACACCATATATTTT. Amino acids: CASRGGQGNTIYF.

The chain combines TRBV4-3 with TRBJ2-1, with 8 bases matching TRBD1. Trimming removed 3 bases from V and 1 base from J; junction bases left unmatched: 5. This CDR3 has 16 residues. CDR1 and CDR2 from the germline V gene are LGHNA and YSLEER. The DNA of the CDR3 is TGCGCCAGCAGCCAGTTTGGGACAGGTTCCTACAATGAGCAGTTCTTC. Translation: CASSQFGTGSYNEQFF.

This clone came up a few times. CDR3 protein: CATRPDGGNEQFF. CDR3 coding DNA: TGTGCCACAAGACCGGACGGGGGCAATGAGCAGTTCTTC. The chain couples TRBV19 to TRBJ2-1; perhaps TRBD2 as D (6 bases). Between the trimmed V and J ends, which lost 10 bases and 6 bases, there was a span of 16 bases. CDR1 and CDR2 (germline): LNHDA, SQIVND (reference sequence). The CDR3 is 13 amino acids.

Remarks on this clone: The sample holds other DNA sequences that translate to the same CDR3. The chain links TRBV18 to TRBJ2-6; no clear D. The CDR3 spans 14 residues. V lost 6 bases and J 0 bases, leaving 6 bases between the germline ends. Germline CDR1 KGHSH, CDR2 LQKENI. Here the CDR3 reads CASSPSSGANVLTF. DNA for the CDR3: TGTGCCAGCTCTCCGAGCTCTGGGGCCAACGTCCTGACTTTC.

This chain joins TRBV7-8 and TRBJ2-5; D uncertain. V lost 1 base and J 7 bases, leaving 13 bases between the germline ends. Germline loops: CDR1 SGHVS, CDR2 FQNEAQ. This CDR3 is 14 amino acids long. The CDR3 region has the DNA TGTGCCAGCAGCTTAGGTTTCAGTCCGGGGACCCAGTACTTC. Residues: CASSLGFSPGTQYF.

The genes are TRBV7-2 and TRBJ1-4, with D perhaps matching TRBD1 (5 bases). Germline loops: CDR1 SGHTA, CDR2 FQGNSA. The CDR3 consists of 14 residues. With 5 bases removed from V and 8 bases from J, the gap between germline ends came to 15 bases. The CDR3 region has the DNA TGTGCCAGCAGCCCCGGGGGGGTCGGGGAAAAACTGTTTTTT. Its translation is CASSPGGVGEKLFF.

The chain joins TRBV3-1 (or the pseudogene TRBV3-2) to TRBJ1-6; the match to TRBD1 covers 9 bases. This CDR3 comprises 16 residues. The ends lost 0 bases at V and 10 bases at J; junction bases unmatched: 7. CDR1 and CDR2 (germline): LGHDT, YNNKEL (reference sequence). CDR3 in DNA: TGTGCCAGCAGCCAAGATCCAATCGGGACAGGGTCACCCCTCCACTTT. It translates to CASSQDPIGTGSPLHF.

V is TRBV19 and J is TRBJ2-3; 8 bases map to TRBD2. Germline CDR1 reads LNHDA; CDR2 reads SQIVND (reference sequence). V lost 8 bases to trimming and J lost 4 bases; unmatched junction nucleotides: 14. CDR3 size: 16 residues. The CDR3 spells CASRDRRGGSPDTQYF. The CDR3 region has the DNA TGTGCCAGTCGCGACCGACGGGGGGGGAGCCCAGATACGCAGTATTTT.

The rearrangement joins TRBV5-6 to TRBJ1-2; D ambiguous. CDR1 is SGHDT, CDR2 YYEEEE, per germline. Trimming stripped 0 bases from V and 4 bases from J, with 7 bases between. The CDR3 spans 13 residues. CDR3 bases: TGTGCCAGCAGCTTGGGCAGTATCTATGGCTACACCTTC. This encodes CASSLGSIYGYTF.

The rearrangement links TRBV19 to TRBJ2-5; D possibly corresponds to TRBD1 (5 bases). V lost 6 bases, J lost 3 bases, and 11 bases lay in between. Germline lookup yields CDR1 LNHDA and CDR2 SQIVND (reference sequence). This CDR3 spans 13 amino acids. CDR3 coding DNA: TGTGCCAGTAGCCGTATGACAGAAGAGACCCAGTACTTC. This codes for CASSRMTEETQYF.